The next 21 T cell receptor beta chains were all read from a single sample in a study of regulatory T cells in long-lasting Graves disease. Time point indicated: persistent/refractory GD, antithyroid drugs over 5 years with positive TRAb. There was RNA extracted from PBMCs, and the TCR library was made from it. According to the study, TCR beta libraries were built with iRepertoire HTBI primers and CDR3-region Arm-PCR. TCRdb reprocessed the multiplex PCR reads via MiXCR and lists one record per CDR3 protein. The table has about 470,000 distinct CDR3 sequences, under 25% seen once. This specimen was peripheral blood mononuclear cells (PBMCs), taken when the disease was refractory, from a patient treated with antithyroid drugs. Receptors originate from a female donor with Graves disease.

This clonotype has at least ten counts. CDR3: CASSTTGDRSGTGELFF. CDR3 in DNA: TGTGCCAGCAGTACGACGGGGGACAGGAGCGGAACCGGGGAGCTGTTTTTT. The chain uses TRBV6-1 and TRBJ2-2, with 8 nucleotides matching TRBD1. This CDR3 spans 17 amino acids. Germline V lookup: CDR1 MNHNS, CDR2 SASEGT. V gave up 5 bases and J gave up 5 bases; unmatched junction bases: 13.

To note about this clonotype: Since a much larger clone is just one base distant, this may be a read error. The conserved closing phenylalanine or tryptophan is absent in this CDR3, likely reflecting a read error. The chain recombines TRBV27 with TRBJ1-2; the D is unclear. Germline V gene sequence: CDR1 MNHEY, CDR2 SMNVEV (reference sequence). The CDR3 has 14 residues. The germline V and J ends were trimmed by 2 bases and 4 bases, with 11 bases remaining between them. CDR3 in DNA: TGTGCCAGCAGTTTAAGAGGGTTGACCTATGGCTACACCTCC. The encoded protein is CASSLRGLTYGYTS.

This clonotype appeared many times. The chain has TRBV11-2 and TRBJ2-7; possibly TRBD2 for D (5 bases). The CDR3 loop spans 12 amino acids. Trimming stripped 5 bases from V and 3 bases from J, with 8 bases between. Looked up from germline, CDR1 is SGHAT and CDR2 is FQNNGV. This CDR3 is CASSEGFYEQYF. In DNA form, the CDR3 reads TGTGCCAGCAGCGAGGGATTCTACGAGCAGTACTTC.

The rearrangement joins TRBV6-2 or TRBV6-3 to TRBJ2-1, with 12 nucleotides matching TRBD2. Looked up from germline, CDR1 is MNHEY and CDR2 is SVGEGT. The length of the CDR3 is 17 residues. V dropped 7 bases and J dropped 4; count of bases not matched to a gene: 11. In nucleotides, the CDR3 is TGTGCCAGCACCCCCGACTCCGGGACTAGCGGGTACAATGAGCAGTTCTTC. This encodes CASTPDSGTSGYNEQFF.

This clonotype has more than one count but fewer than ten. The chain carries TRBV7-9 and TRBJ2-2; D gene unclear. The germline V and J ends were trimmed by 2 bases and 4 bases, with 11 bases remaining between them. Germline values: CDR1 SEHNR, CDR2 FQNEAQ (reference sequence). This CDR3 is 15 amino acids long. CDR3 coding DNA: TGTGCCAGCAGCTTACAGGTGTCAACCACCGGGGAGCTGTTTTTT. This gives the protein CASSLQVSTTGELFF.

V usage is TRBV28 and J usage is TRBJ1-1; D remains unclear. The CDR3 totals 14 residues. The germline CDR1 and CDR2 sequences are MDHEN and SYDVKM. Trimming removed 5 bases from V and 1 base from J, with 11 bases in between. The CDR3 loop is CASSVTIRNTEAFF. The CDR3 coding sequence is TGTGCCAGCAGTGTGACAATCCGGAACACTGAAGCTTTCTTT.

This clonotype was picked up many times. This chain uses TRBV25-1 with TRBJ1-2; 8 bases are shared with TRBD1. The V gene end was trimmed by 3 bases and the J gene end by 4 bases; junction bases not matched to a gene: 7. The CDR3 runs to 15 residues. Looked up from germline, CDR1 is MGHDK and CDR2 is SYGVNS. For the CDR3, the DNA is TGTGCCAGCAGTGATGGACAGGGTTTATTCTATGGCTACACCTTC. Its protein is CASSDGQGLFYGYTF.

This chain links TRBV24-1 with TRBJ2-3, with TRBD2 as a possible D gene (5 bases). CDR1 is KGHDR and CDR2 is SFDVKD in the germline V gene. The CDR3 totals 15 residues. V was trimmed by 1 base and J by 3 bases, leaving 10 bases between them. In DNA, the CDR3 is TGTGCCACCAGTGATTTAGGTAGAGGGACAGATACGCAGTATTTT. It encodes CATSDLGRGTDTQYF.

The chain employs TRBV7-9 and TRBJ1-6, with D uncertain. This CDR3 is 14 amino acids long. Germline V gene data show CDR1 as SEHNR and CDR2 as FQNEAQ (reference sequence). V lost 3 bases and J 7 bases, leaving 10 bases between the germline ends. The DNA of the CDR3 is TGTGCCAGCAGCTTCGGCCAGGACAATTCACCCCTCCACTTT. This encodes CASSFGQDNSPLHF.

This clonotype was observed at least ten times. The chain joins TRBV28 to TRBJ2-5; 7 bases map to TRBD2. This CDR3 spans 16 amino acids. Per the germline V gene, CDR1 is MDHEN and CDR2 is SYDVKM. Losses at the gene ends were 6 bases for V and 4 bases for J; bases not matched to a gene: 14. The CDR3 loop is CASSLLGGGSGETQYF. In DNA form, the CDR3 reads TGTGCCAGCAGCCTACTCGGCGGGGGTTCAGGAGAGACCCAGTACTTC.

A few counts support this clonotype. This chain connects TRBV19 to TRBJ1-4; tentative D call: TRBD1 (6 bases). This CDR3 comprises 15 residues. CDR1 is LNHDA and CDR2 is SQIVND in the germline V gene (reference sequence). V was clipped by 10 bases and J by 1 base, with 16 bases between them. CDR3 residues: CATRRGALTNEKLFF. As DNA, the CDR3 is TGTGCCACACGTCGGGGGGCCCTAACTAATGAAAAACTGTTTTTT.

V and J are TRBV6-5 and TRBJ1-4; 8 nucleotides agree with TRBD1. The V segment lost 2 bases and the J segment 4 bases; nucleotides outside the gene matches: 3. Germline CDR1 reads MNHEY; CDR2 reads SVGAGI. This CDR3 is 15 amino acids long. CDR3 sequence: CASSYEGQDNEKLFF. CDR3 in DNA: TGTGCCAGCAGTTACGAGGGACAGGATAATGAAAAACTGTTTTTT.

This clonotype was counted ten times or more. The chain carries TRBV29-1 and TRBJ1-2; perhaps TRBD1 as D (6 bases). Trimming stripped 1 base from V and 8 bases from J, with 11 bases between. Looked up from germline, CDR1 is SQVTM and CDR2 is ANQGSEA. This CDR3 is 12 amino acids long. CDR3 amino acids: CSVEGRGSGYTF. The CDR3 DNA sequence: TGCAGCGTTGAAGGCAGGGGCAGCGGCTACACCTTC. The variable domain in full, with the rest retrieved from reference TRBV29-1 and TRBJ1-2, is SAVISQKPSRDICQRGTSLTIQCQVDSQVTMMFWYRQQPGQSLTLIATANQGSEATYESGFVIDKFPISRPNLTFSTLTVSNMSPEDSSIYLCSVEGRGSGYTFGSGTRLTVV.

The rearrangement uses TRBV13 and TRBJ2-2, with TRBD2 matching over 16 bases. There are 19 residues in the CDR3. With 5 bases clipped from V and 5 bases from J, the junction kept 11 bases outside the gene matches. CDR1 is PRHDT and CDR2 is FYEKMQ in the germline V gene (reference sequence). The CDR3 sequence is CASSPGLAGGPRRTGELFF. DNA of the CDR3: TGTGCCAGCAGCCCGGGACTAGCGGGAGGGCCGAGAAGAACCGGGGAGCTGTTTTTT.

This clonotype was seen more than once but under ten times. For the CDR3, the DNA is TGTGCCAGCAGTTACTCAGGCGACAGAGACTACGAGCAGTACTTC. Amino acid sequence: CASSYSGDRDYEQYF. The J gene is TRBJ2-7, the V gene TRBV6-2 or TRBV6-3, with D perhaps matching TRBD1 (5 bases). Germline CDR1 is MNHEY and CDR2 is SVGEGT. The CDR3 is 15 amino acids. V lost 0 bases, J lost 3 bases, and 12 bases lay in between.

This clonotype was detected many times. The V call is TRBV13, the J call TRBJ2-7; unclear D gene. The CDR3 is 16 amino acids. V was clipped by 0 bases and J by 5 bases, with 17 bases between them. CDR1 is PRHDT, CDR2 FYEKMQ, per germline (reference sequence). CDR3 DNA sequence: TGTGCCAGCAGCTTAGGTACCCGGTCACCCCCTAACGAGCAGTACTTC. Its protein product is CASSLGTRSPPNEQYF. Full variable domain (missing parts from reference TRBV13 and TRBJ2-7): AAGVIQSPRHLIKEKRETATLKCYPIPRHDTVYWYQQGPGQDPQFLISFYEKMQSDKGSIPDRFSAQQFSDYHSELNMSSLELGDSALYFCASSLGTRSPPNEQYFGPGTRLTVT.

Only a few counts were recorded for this clonotype. The chain uses TRBV7-2 and TRBJ1-1, with D possibly TRBD1 on 6 matching bases. This CDR3 is 14 amino acids long. From germline, CDR1 is SGHTA and CDR2 FQGNSA. Trimming shortened V by 5 bases and J by 7 bases, and 17 bases separated the two germline ends. The CDR3, as DNA: TGTGCCAGCAGCCCCCAAGGGGGTGTTGGTGAAGCTTTCTTT. This translates into CASSPQGGVGEAFF. The full variable domain, in which reference TRBV7-2 and TRBJ1-1 provide the parts outside the CDR3, is GAGVSQSPSNKVTEKGKDVELRCDPISGHTALYWYRQSLGQGLEFLIYFQGNSAPDKSGLPSDRFSAERTGGSVSTLTIQRTQQEDSAVYLCASSPQGGVGEAFFGQGTRLTVV.

V usage is TRBV12-3 or TRBV12-4 and J usage is TRBJ1-2, with D possibly matching TRBD1 (6 bases). This CDR3 comprises 18 residues. Trimming took 6 bases from V and 0 from J, leaving 23 bases between them. Here the CDR3 reads CASSSIEDSCQANYGYTF. CDR3 coding DNA: TGTGCCAGCAGCTCCATCGAGGACAGCTGCCAAGCTAACTATGGCTACACCTTC.

The chain uses TRBV19 and TRBJ1-1; no clear D gene. V lost 10 bases and J lost 1, with 13 bases in between. The germline V gene encodes CDR1 LNHDA and CDR2 SQIVND (reference sequence). This CDR3 is 13 amino acids long. The CDR3 DNA reads as TGTGCCACGACCCCCCGGGAGAACACTGAAGCTTTCTTT. As protein: CATTPRENTEAFF.

The rearrangement joins TRBV5-1 to TRBJ1-1; 7 nucleotides align to TRBD1. V was pared by 7 bases and J by 3 bases, with 12 bases of the junction left unmatched. Germline lookup yields CDR1 SGHRS and CDR2 YFSETQ. The CDR3 has 15 amino acids. This CDR3 is CASAGAAGGDTEAFF. CDR3 sequence (DNA): TGCGCCAGCGCGGGGGCCGCAGGGGGTGACACTGAAGCTTTCTTT.

J is TRBJ2-6 and V is TRBV29-1; D is perhaps TRBD2 (5 bases). This CDR3 region has 12 residues. Looked up from germline, CDR1 is SQVTM and CDR2 is ANQGSEA. V was cut by 6 bases and J by 11 bases, with 14 bases left in between. CDR3 sequence: CSVHFEGDVLTF. In nucleotides, the CDR3 is TGCAGCGTCCACTTCGAGGGAGACGTCCTGACTTTC.